Sequencing of this TCR beta chain was carried out in a study of shared clonotypes between healthy human individuals. On the study more broadly: Three plates each covered CD4 naive and memory; CD8 naive two, CD8 memory one. Study conclusions and caveats: Of the naive CD4 clonotypes, roughly 5% were shared across a few donors. Depth of sequencing was expected to influence donor clonotype sharing.

Germline V CDR1 and CDR2: ENHRY, SYGVKD. With 8 bases removed from V and 1 base from J, the gap between germline ends came to 14 bases. This CDR3 is 15 amino acids long. Concerning this clone itself: As yet, its antigen is unknown.

DNA at about 190 ng, about 30,000 T cell genomes, went into sorted-subset replicate PCRs. Method: immunoSEQ multiplex PCR; TCRdb's copy keeps in-frame clones and lacks some. There are about 730,000 clones in the sample; roughly two thirds occur only once, and more than 1.5% lies in the top ten. The sequenced sample was memory CD4+ T cells sorted from blood. Subset in this sample: CD45RA-negative fraction. The source is a woman in her twenties or thirties in good health. The V and J genes are TRBV10-3 and TRBJ2-2, with TRBD2 as a possible D gene (6 bases). CDR3 nucleotides: TGTGCCATCGCCTTGGGCGGGGTGAACACCGGGGAGCTGTTTTTT. This codes for CAIALGGVNTGELFF.